A selection of T cell receptor beta chains follows, all from one sample in a study of cytomegalovirus exposure and HLA in healthy donors. Using immunoSEQ multiplex PCR, the repertoire was profiled, and TCRdb retains in-frame clones only, with some absent. The sample yields about 200,000 clones, more than 80% seen once. Sequencing was carried out using PBMCs. The receptors were sampled from a young man in good health and CMV-seronegative. CDR3s include the opening cysteine and the closing phenylalanine or tryptophan. A D gene is named only where the DNA matches it firmly. The size field is filled for only some rows; it gives once, few, many or a size class.

>TRBV6-6|.|14|.|TRBJ2-2
CASTKVVDTGELFF
TGTGCCAGCACAAAAGTAGTCGACACCGGGGAGCTGTTTTTT
>TRBV5-4|.|14|.|TRBJ2-3
CASSLRLAGDTQYF
TGTGCCAGCAGCTTGAGGCTAGCTGGAGATACGCAGTATTTT
>TRBV5-6|TRBD1|14|.|TRBJ1-4
CASSQTGTNEKLFF
TGTGCCAGCAGCCAGACAGGGACTAATGAAAAACTGTTTTTT
>TRBV7-2|.|15|.|TRBJ2-1
CATQGYQGGYNEQFF
TGTGCCACCCAAGGATACCAGGGTGGGTACAATGAGCAGTTCTTC
>TRBV5-6|TRBD1|18|.|TRBJ1-2
CASSLGQEPWELNYGYTF
TGTGCCAGCAGCTTAGGACAGGAGCCTTGGGAACTGAACTATGGCTACACCTTC
>TRBV4-1|.|15|.|TRBJ2-7
CASSQDQGISYEQYF
TGCGCCAGCAGCCAAGACCAGGGAATAAGTTACGAGCAGTACTTC
>TRBV10-3|.|15|.|TRBJ2-3
CAISESETSVDTQYF
TGTGCCATCAGTGAGTCGGAGACTAGTGTGGATACGCAGTATTTT
>TRBV5-4|.|13|few|TRBJ1-1
CASRGGENTEAFF
TGTGCCAGCAGAGGAGGGGAGAACACTGAAGCTTTCTTT
>TRBV4-2|TRBD2|17|.|TRBJ2-3
CASSHTMTSGLTDTQYF
TGTGCCAGCAGCCATACGATGACTAGCGGGTTGACAGATACGCAGTATTTT
>TRBV18|.|13|.|TRBJ1-1
CASSPTTNTEAFF
TGTGCCAGCTCACCTACGACAAACACTGAAGCTTTCTTT
>TRBV5-1|.|15|once|TRBJ1-6
CASSLTGSGNSPLHF
TGCGCCAGCAGCTTGACAGGGTCGGGCAATTCACCCCTCCACTTT
>TRBV5-6|TRBD2|16|once|TRBJ2-1
CASSLAGGGTYNEQFF
TGTGCCAGCAGCTTGGCCGGGGGGGGGACCTACAATGAGCAGTTCTTC
>TRBV11-2|.|14|.|TRBJ2-3
CASSQDRSTDTQYF
TGTGCCAGCAGCCAGGACAGAAGCACAGATACGCAGTATTTT
>TRBV28|TRBD1|14|.|TRBJ1-2
CASSLPGQGMGYTF
TGTGCCAGCAGTTTACCGGGACAGGGCATGGGCTACACCTTC
>TRBV11-2|TRBD2|16|.|TRBJ2-3
CASSFSASGGGDTQYF
TGTGCCAGCAGCTTCAGCGCAAGCGGGGGAGGTGATACGCAGTATTTT
>TRBV7-2|.|14|few|TRBJ1-6
CASSPQGRTSPLHF
TGTGCCAGCAGCCCACAGGGCAGGACCTCACCCCTCCACTTT
>TRBV7-2|.|15|.|TRBJ2-3
CASSFGGGLTDTQYF
TGTGCCAGCAGCTTCGGCGGGGGCCTCACAGATACGCAGTATTTT
>TRBV7-9|.|15|once|TRBJ2-2
CASSLMRVNTGELFF
TGTGCCAGCAGCTTAATGAGGGTAAACACCGGGGAGCTGTTTTTT
>TRBV7-6|TRBD1|16|.|TRBJ1-1
CASSQETGLVNTEAFF
TGTGCCAGCAGCCAAGAGACAGGGCTGGTAAACACTGAAGCTTTCTTT
>TRBV27|TRBD2|15|.|TRBJ2-5
CASNPRGGGWETQYF
TGTGCCAGCAATCCGCGGGGGGGCGGCTGGGAGACCCAGTACTTC
>TRBV7-9|.|18|.|TRBJ2-3
CASSPPGIFEGPTDTQYF
TGTGCCAGCAGCCCTCCCGGGATCTTCGAGGGCCCCACAGATACGCAGTATTTT
>TRBV6-5|.|15|.|TRBJ2-2
CASRNRGGNTGELFF
TGTGCCAGCAGAAATAGGGGGGGGAACACCGGGGAGCTGTTTTTT
>TRBV5-1|TRBD2|15|.|TRBJ2-2
CASRVRSGLTGELFF
TGCGCCAGCAGGGTTCGTAGCGGGCTCACCGGGGAGCTGTTTTTT
>TRBV7-9|.|17|.|TRBJ1-1
CASSFGVGRGGDTEAFF
TGTGCCAGCAGCTTTGGGGTTGGGAGAGGGGGAGACACTGAAGCTTTCTTT
>TRBV6-5|.|14|.|TRBJ2-2
CATQEYLYTGELFF
TGTGCCACACAGGAGTATCTGTACACCGGGGAGCTGTTTTTT
>TRBV5-1|TRBD2|16|.|TRBJ2-4
CASSPGLAGVQNIQYF
TGCGCCAGCAGCCCGGGACTAGCGGGGGTGCAAAACATTCAGTACTTC